This TCR beta chain was profiled in a study of blood T cell repertoires in COVID-19. As for the study in general: Spain, Italy and the United States supplied samples that represented acute and convalescent COVID-19.

Some clones are missing from TCRdb's copy, which holds only in-frame ones; the method was immunoSEQ multiplex PCR. The data show roughly 250,000 clones, with approximately 80% seen just once and more than 4.5% held by the top ten. Trimming at V came to 10 bases and at J to 5 bases, leaving 9 bases not matched to a gene. From germline, CDR1 is SNHLY and CDR2 FYNNEI. The CDR3 is 14 residues long. This TCR was sampled from a woman of 80 years or more with active or convalescent COVID-19. The specimen was peripheral blood. J is TRBJ1-1 and V is TRBV2; 11 positions agree with TRBD1. CDR3 nucleotides: TGTGCCACCATAAGGACAGGGGGCAGAACTGAAGCTTTCTTT. Its translation: CATIRTGGRTEAFF.